A single sample is the source of the 14 T cell receptor beta chains below, sequenced in a study of cytomegalovirus exposure and HLA in healthy donors. TCRdb keeps only in-frame clones here, not all; method: immunoSEQ multiplex PCR. This sample has 280,000 or so clones, with roughly 90% found just once. Source material: PBMCs. These receptors were collected from a woman aged 18-29 years in good health and CMV-seronegative.

The V and J genes are TRBV2 and TRBJ1-1; TRBD1 agrees at 9 bases. CDR1 and CDR2 from the germline V gene are SNHLY and FYNNEI. V was clipped by 4 bases and J by 0 bases; unmatched bases: 3. This CDR3 comprises 15 residues. The CDR3 protein is CASSGDRDMNTEAFF. In DNA, the CDR3 is TGTGCCAGCAGTGGGGACAGGGACATGAACACTGAAGCTTTCTTT.

The V gene is TRBV27, the J gene TRBJ2-1; 9 bases line up with TRBD2. CDR1 and CDR2 from the germline V gene are MNHEY and SMNVEV (reference sequence). This CDR3 spans 16 amino acids. The V segment lost 2 bases and the J segment 7 bases; nucleotides outside the gene matches: 9. CDR3 nucleotides: TGTGCCAGCAGTTTAATTGCGGGAGGGCCGGGGAATGAGCAGTTCTTC. This encodes CASSLIAGGPGNEQFF.

The chain carries TRBV7-9 and TRBJ1-4; no definite D call. V shed 0 bases and J shed 8 bases, with 10 bases lying between them. The CDR3 length is 14 residues. Germline loops: CDR1 SEHNR, CDR2 FQNEAQ (reference sequence). The CDR3 DNA reads as TGTGCCAGCAGCTTAGCGAGAGACACCGAAAAACTGTTTTTT. Its translation: CASSLARDTEKLFF.

The V and J genes are TRBV7-6 and TRBJ2-5; D might be TRBD2 (5 bases). The CDR3 extends over 14 amino acids. Germline lookup yields CDR1 SGHVS and CDR2 FNYEAQ. Trimming removed 5 bases from V and 1 base from J, with 11 bases in between. The CDR3 coding sequence is TGTGCCAGCAGCCCAGGACTTACCCAAGAGACCCAGTACTTC. It translates to CASSPGLTQETQYF.

The rearrangement links TRBV14 to TRBJ2-1; 8 bases match TRBD2. The J segment lost 8 bases and the V segment lost 4 bases, leaving 13 bases of the junction unmatched. CDR3 size: 16 residues. CDR1 SGHDN and CDR2 FVKESK come from the germline V gene. CDR3 DNA: TGTGCCAGCAGCCTCCCCACCCAGCGGGAGTGGGATGAGCAGTTCTTC. Translation: CASSLPTQREWDEQFF.

The chain uses TRBV30 and TRBJ2-1, with 8 nucleotides matching TRBD1. This CDR3 comprises 18 residues. From germline, CDR1 is GTSNPN and CDR2 SVGIG (reference sequence). V shed 1 base, J shed 0 bases, and the junction held 11 bases outside the gene matches. CDR3: CAWSAGTGESGSYNEQFF. The CDR3 nucleotides are TGTGCCTGGAGTGCAGGGACAGGTGAATCTGGCTCCTACAATGAGCAGTTCTTC. The entire variable domain, with the rest obtained from reference TRBV30 and TRBJ2-1, is as follows: SQTIHQWPATLVQPVGSPLSLECTVEGTSNPNLYWYRQAAGRGLQLLFYSVGIGQISSEVPQNLSASRPQDRQFILSSKKLLLSDSGFYLCAWSAGTGESGSYNEQFFGPGTRLTVL.

This clone occurred a few times. The chain has TRBV27 and TRBJ2-1; 10 bases map to TRBD2. Germline V gives CDR1 MNHEY, CDR2 SMNVEV (reference sequence). This CDR3 comprises 16 residues. Germline trimming cut 0 bases from V and 9 bases from J; bases unmatched to any gene: 8. The CDR3 bases are TGTGCCAGCAGTTTATCGGGTCTAGCGGGAGTTGGTGAGCAGTTCTTC. Its protein product is CASSLSGLAGVGEQFF.

The V call is TRBV27, the J call TRBJ2-5; D gene ambiguous. Germline V lookup: CDR1 MNHEY, CDR2 SMNVEV (reference sequence). The CDR3 length is 13 residues. The V end lost 5 bases, the J end lost 5 bases, and 12 bases lay between the germline ends. DNA for the CDR3: TGTGCCAGCAGTGTCCCTGGTCGGGAGACCCAGTACTTC. Translating gives CASSVPGRETQYF.

This chain links TRBV5-4 with TRBJ1-1; D might be TRBD1 (5 bases). Germline V gene sequence: CDR1 SGHNT, CDR2 YYREEE (reference sequence). The CDR3 covers 14 residues. The V and J ends lost 7 bases and 5 bases respectively, with 18 bases between them. CDR3 nucleotides: TGTGCCAGCCGCCGTCTTGGGGCATCGACTGAAGCTTTCTTT. Translating gives CASRRLGASTEAFF.

Comment on this clone: The sample carries other DNA sequences with the same CDR3. V usage is TRBV9 and J usage is TRBJ2-7, with 11 bases lining up with TRBD2. CDR3 length equals 15 residues. Germline V CDR1 and CDR2: SGDLS, YYNGEE. The V gene end was trimmed by 3 bases and the J gene end by 1 base; junction bases not matched to a gene: 3. The DNA for the CDR3 is TGTGCCAGCAGCGGAACTAGCGGGAGATCCTACGAGCAGTACTTC. Residues: CASSGTSGRSYEQYF.

This chain joins TRBV19 and TRBJ2-1, with D maybe TRBD2 (5 bases). V was pared by 1 base and J by 4 bases, with 26 bases between. The CDR3 extends over 20 amino acids. The V gene's germline CDR1 is LNHDA and CDR2 SQIVND (reference sequence). The CDR3 nucleotides read TGTGCCAGTAGTATAGTCGCAGTGCCGGATCCCGGGGTCTCGTACAATGAGCAGTTCTTC. This translates into CASSIVAVPDPGVSYNEQFF.

This sequence joins TRBV5-1 and TRBJ2-1; 12 positions match TRBD2. The germline CDR1 and CDR2 sequences are SGHRS and YFSETQ. The CDR3 consists of 16 residues. Trimming cost V 0 bases and J 10 bases; bases outside gene matches: 8. CDR3: CASSLALAGGPWEQFF. Here the CDR3 DNA reads TGCGCCAGCAGCTTGGCTCTAGCGGGAGGGCCTTGGGAGCAGTTCTTC. Looking up the rest from reference TRBV5-1 and TRBJ2-1 gives the full variable domain: KAGVTQTPRYLIKTRGQQVTLSCSPISGHRSVSWYQQTPGQGLQFLFEYFSETQRNKGNFPGRFSGRQFSNSRSEMNVSTLELGDSALYLCASSLALAGGPWEQFFGPGTRLTVL.

The chain carries TRBV25-1 and TRBJ2-1, with D possibly matching TRBD2 (6 bases). V lost 3 bases and J lost 10, with 13 bases in between. CDR3 length: 13 residues. Germline V gene lookup returns CDR1 MGHDK and CDR2 SYGVNS. CDR3 nucleotide sequence: TGTGCCAGCAGTGAGCCCCCGGGACTCGAGCAGTTCTTC. Protein: CASSEPPGLEQFF.

The chain couples TRBV28 to TRBJ1-2, with D unresolved. CDR1 MDHEN and CDR2 SYDVKM come from the germline V gene. V shed 5 bases and J shed 3 bases, with 19 bases lying between them. The CDR3 sequence is 16 residues long. CDR3 sequence (DNA): TGTGCCAGCAGTCCAATCAATCGGGGTAAGGACTATGGCTACACCTTC. This translates into CASSPINRGKDYGYTF.